One sample yielded the 3 T cell receptor beta chains listed below, sequenced in a study of blood T cell repertoires in COVID-19. Produced via immunoSEQ multiplex PCR; TCRdb's table is partial and in-frame only. The sample carries around 310,000 clones, about nine tenths recorded once. Material for sequencing was PBMCs or T cells enriched from blood (not recorded which). Receptors were obtained from a woman aged 25-40 years who had recovered from COVID-19.

This chain links TRBV28 with TRBJ1-2, with D possibly matching TRBD1 (5 bases). In germline, CDR1 is MDHEN, CDR2 SYDVKM. CDR3 size: 13 residues. V dropped 6 bases and J dropped 7 bases, with 15 bases sitting between them. The CDR3 is CASSPGNFGGYTF. The CDR3 nucleotides are TGTGCCAGCAGCCCAGGGAATTTCGGTGGCTACACCTTC.

This chain links TRBV18 with TRBJ2-7; D uncertain. The CDR3 consists of 16 residues. V lost 4 bases, J lost 3 bases, and 19 bases lay in between. Germline CDR1 reads KGHSH; CDR2 reads LQKENI. The CDR3 sequence: CASSRFLDGSDYEQYF. DNA for the CDR3: TGTGCCAGCTCACGATTTCTCGACGGGTCAGACTACGAGCAGTACTTC.

This clone was seen more than once but under ten times. V is TRBV28 and J is TRBJ2-3; maybe TRBD2 (5 bases). CDR3 length: 15 residues. Trimming took off 5 bases at V and 2 bases at J, with 14 bases between the two ends. CDR1 is MDHEN and CDR2 is SYDVKM in the germline V gene. The CDR3 protein is CASSAPAALTDTQYF. In nucleotides, the CDR3 is TGTGCCAGCAGTGCGCCAGCGGCACTCACAGATACGCAGTATTTT.